This TCR beta chain was sequenced for a study of identical twins. General study findings and limits: Weaker excess sharing between twins was seen in beta out-of-frame sequences. There was an excess of low generation probability in the out-of-frame alpha sequences that twins shared.

Carrying unique molecular identifiers, the cDNA also gained a universal primer site through template switching. TCRdb redid the calling of the 5' RACE reads with MiXCR, one entry per CDR3 protein. In the table there are about 500,000 distinct CDR3 sequences, more than 13% of which are singletons. In the case of this clonotype: What it recognizes is unknown.

V was shortened by 7 bases and J by 5 bases, with 18 bases between the two germline ends. The CDR3 spans 14 residues. The germline V gene has CDR1 SEHNR and CDR2 FQNEAQ (reference sequence). The data were also submitted as part of a second study, on yellow fever vaccine responses in identical twins. This second study notes: The authors reported partly convergent, partly personalized vaccine responses in identical twins.

The material sequenced was CD4+ T cells sorted from blood. The rearrangement links TRBV7-9 to TRBJ2-7; perhaps TRBD1 as D (6 bases). This sequence originates from a woman aged 18 to 35 in good health. DNA for the CDR3: TGTGCCAGCACCCTCTCCTGGGGGCACGACGAGCAGTACTTC. As protein: CASTLSWGHDEQYF.